These T cell receptor beta chains were read from a single sample in a study of blood T cell repertoires in COVID-19. Generated by immunoSEQ multiplex PCR, the TCRdb table keeps only in-frame clones and is missing some. The data show over 300,000 clones, with around 87% seen just once and 6.5% held by the top ten. Sequencing was carried out using peripheral blood. These receptors all come from a young man with active or convalescent COVID-19. Both conserved end residues are part of each CDR3. Each record gives: V gene, CDR3 protein.

>TRBV7-9
CASSLVRSSYNEQFF
>TRBV4-3
CASSQFLAGTSYEQYF
>TRBV7-9
CASSLVGQGWFYEQYF
>TRBV4-1
CASSQDDREPYEQYF
>TRBV4-1
CASSQDGRDLMYNEQFF
>TRBV9
CASSTRTGFYLDTQYF
>TRBV19
CASSRGTRGTGELFF
>TRBV27
CASRTTGATEAFF
>TRBV6-5
CASRKQGWEQYF
>TRBV3-1/TRBV3-2
CASSGGAGNSPLHF
>TRBV18
CASSPTSGLAKNIQYF
>TRBV3-1/TRBV3-2
CASSPDTGLNTEAFF
>TRBV20-1
CSASSVGGAGADTQYF
>TRBV11-3
CASSSSGMVTEQYF
>TRBV28
CASSIGGLYNSPLHF
>TRBV10-3
CAISDWGGDSNNEQFF
>TRBV6-5
CASTQIQGHPYEQYF
>TRBV29-1
CSAGERKVDTQYF
>TRBV28
CASSSPGIGGSGELFF
>TRBV6-5
CASRAVLNQPQHF
>TRBV7-6
CASSPGDRLAGGPRGETQYF
>TRBV6-5
CASSYPPSGQETQYF
>TRBV12-3/TRBV12-4
CASRGRGDEQFF
>TRBV28
CASSSTQGANYGYTF
>TRBV11-1
CASSRRTGGAETQYF
>TRBV27
CASSLGRLTEAFF